A single sample is the source of the 19 T cell receptor beta chains below, sequenced in a study of blood T cell repertoires in COVID-19. Profiled with immunoSEQ multiplex PCR; TCRdb holds only in-frame clones, not every one. The table has about 520,000 clones, approximately 85% seen once. The specimen sequenced was peripheral blood. Source of these receptors: a human donor in a cohort sampled during active COVID-19.

The chain carries TRBV19 and TRBJ2-3; 11 nucleotides align to TRBD1. V lost 0 bases to trimming and J lost 3 bases; unmatched junction nucleotides: 5. CDR3 length: 17 residues. Germline V lookup: CDR1 LNHDA, CDR2 SQIVND (reference sequence). The CDR3 loop is CASSIEVGQGATDTQYF. The CDR3 region has the DNA TGTGCCAGTAGTATAGAAGTCGGACAGGGGGCGACAGATACGCAGTATTTT.

CDR3 DNA: TGTGCCAGCAGCTTAGATTGGGACAGGGGCCGGAATTCACCCCTCCACTTT. Amino acid sequence: CASSLDWDRGRNSPLHF. The chain has TRBV5-6 and TRBJ1-6, with 10 bases lining up with TRBD1. V was clipped by 2 bases and J by 7 bases; unmatched bases: 9. The CDR3 loop spans 17 amino acids. In germline, CDR1 is SGHDT, CDR2 YYEEEE.

The rearrangement uses TRBV5-1 and TRBJ1-4, with D possibly TRBD1 on 6 matching bases. The CDR3 is made up of 17 amino acids. V dropped 5 bases and J dropped 4 bases, with 21 bases sitting between them. Looked up from germline, CDR1 is SGHRS and CDR2 is YFSETQ. The CDR3 loop is CASSSTINRAVNEKLFF. CDR3 in DNA: TGCGCCAGCAGTTCAACTATAAACAGGGCTGTTAATGAAAAACTGTTTTTT.

This chain joins TRBV11-1 and TRBJ1-1; the D gene is possibly TRBD1 (5 bases). The CDR3 contains 19 residues. Germline CDR1 and CDR2: SGHAT and FQDESV (reference sequence). V was pared by 0 bases and J by 12 bases, with 32 bases between. DNA of the CDR3: TGTGCCAGCAGCTTAGCAATCGGGAGGGGAGGGCGAAGACCCCAAAGCACTTTCTTT. As protein: CASSLAIGRGGRRPQSTFF.

The chain recombines TRBV25-1 with TRBJ2-3; TRBD2 matches at 8 bases. The germline CDR1 and CDR2 sequences are MGHDK and SYGVNS. Unmatched junction bases numbered 8, after V lost 7 bases and J lost 2 bases. This CDR3 spans 15 amino acids. The CDR3 reads CASTDGLAYTDTQYF. The CDR3 DNA follows: TGTGCCAGCACCGACGGACTAGCCTACACAGATACGCAGTATTTT.

The V and J genes are TRBV25-1 and TRBJ2-6, with D perhaps TRBD2 (5 bases). The CDR3 has 16 residues. CDR1 and CDR2 (germline): MGHDK, SYGVNS. V lost 2 bases and J lost 0, with 8 bases in between. The CDR3 here is CASSEIDYSGANVLTF. CDR3 DNA sequence: TGTGCCAGCAGTGAAATCGACTACTCTGGGGCCAACGTCCTGACTTTC.

This clone was seen a few times. This same CDR3 is encoded by further DNA sequences in the sample. This chain links TRBV9 with TRBJ1-6, with 7 bases matching TRBD1. The CDR3 length is 15 residues. Per germline, CDR1 SGDLS and CDR2 YYNGEE. After removal of 3 bases from V and 7 bases from J, the junction contained 7 bases not matched to a gene. CDR3 bases: TGTGCCAGCAGCGCGTCCGGGACAGAAAATTCACCCCTCCACTTT. This encodes CASSASGTENSPLHF.

V and J are TRBV25-1 and TRBJ2-7; 8 positions match TRBD2. CDR3 length: 16 residues. In germline, CDR1 is MGHDK, CDR2 SYGVNS. V was clipped by 0 bases and J by 3 bases; unmatched bases: 7. CDR3 residues: CASSEYSGLGVYEQYF. In nucleotides, the CDR3 is TGTGCCAGCAGTGAATATTCGGGACTAGGGGTCTACGAGCAGTACTTC.

The chain carries TRBV6-5 and TRBJ2-1, with 8 nucleotides matching TRBD2. J gave up 4 bases and V 5 bases, and 4 bases lay outside the gene matches. Germline CDR1 is MNHEY and CDR2 is SVGAGI. The CDR3 has 14 residues. The CDR3 nucleotides are TGTGCCAGCAGTCTTAGCGGGGAGTACAATGAGCAGTTCTTC. Amino acids: CASSLSGEYNEQFF.

The rearrangement uses TRBV15 and TRBJ2-2; a possible D gene is TRBD1 (5 bases). This CDR3 has 17 amino acids. Per germline, CDR1 LNHNV and CDR2 YYDKDF (reference sequence). The germline V and J ends were trimmed by 3 bases and 2 bases, with 16 bases remaining between them. The CDR3 nucleotides are TGTGCCACCAGCAGGCCCCCTGACAGCCTAAACACCGGGGAGCTGTTTTTT. Encoded protein: CATSRPPDSLNTGELFF.

The CDR3 here is CASGLSLAGGTQYF. The CDR3 DNA sequence: TGTGCCAGCGGCCTAAGCTTAGCGGGAGGGACCCAGTACTTC. The chain combines TRBV3-1 (or the pseudogene TRBV3-2) with TRBJ2-5; 10 bases align to TRBD2. Germline assignment: CDR1 LGHDT and CDR2 YNNKEL (reference sequence). The CDR3 runs 14 residues. V lost 8 bases, J lost 7 bases, and 10 bases stayed unmatched.

Many counts were recorded for this clone. V gene TRBV23-1 combines with J gene TRBJ2-3, with D maybe TRBD2 (6 bases). TRBV23-1 is an ORF, and what it does is uncertain. CDR3 length: 15 amino acids. Deletions cut 4 bases from V and 3 bases from J, with 14 bases between. CDR3 DNA: TGCGCCAGCAGTCGGAGGGTAAAGGTGACAGATACGCAGTATTTT. Its protein product is CASSRRVKVTDTQYF.

The rearrangement uses TRBV5-1 and TRBJ2-7; TRBD1 matches 7 bases. Germline trimming cut 0 bases from V and 2 bases from J; bases unmatched to any gene: 8. There are 16 residues in the CDR3. Germline V lookup: CDR1 SGHRS, CDR2 YFSETQ. CDR3: CASSLVFGTVPYEQYF. The CDR3, as DNA: TGCGCCAGCAGCTTGGTATTCGGGACAGTCCCCTACGAGCAGTACTTC.

This chain joins TRBV6-1 and TRBJ1-2; D perhaps matches TRBD1 (5 bases). Trimming stripped 3 bases from V and 8 bases from J, with 10 bases between. Germline V gene data show CDR1 as MNHNS and CDR2 as SASEGT. This CDR3 has 12 residues. The CDR3 loop reads CASSDQGSGYTF. CDR3 nucleotide sequence: TGTGCCAGCAGTGATCAGGGTAGCGGCTACACCTTC.

The gene calls are TRBV5-8 and TRBJ2-2, with TRBD2 identical over 11 bases. Germline CDR1 is SGHTS and CDR2 is YDEGEE. Trimming removed 4 bases from V and 0 bases from J; junction bases left unmatched: 2. The CDR3 runs 16 residues. CDR3 region: CASSQGLAANTGELFF. CDR3 DNA: TGTGCCAGCAGCCAGGGACTAGCGGCGAACACCGGGGAGCTGTTTTTT. The variable domain in full, with the rest retrieved from reference TRBV5-8 and TRBJ2-2, is EAGVTQSPTHLIKTRGQQATLRCSPISGHTSVYWYQQALGLGLQFLLWYDEGEERNRGNFPPRFSGRQFPNYSSELNVNALELEDSALYLCASSQGLAANTGELFFGEGSRLTVL.

The gene calls are TRBV28 and TRBJ2-3; 10 nucleotides line up with TRBD2. Germline V lookup: CDR1 MDHEN, CDR2 SYDVKM. This CDR3 has 17 amino acids. J gave up 7 bases and V 3 bases, and 13 bases lay outside the gene matches. In DNA, the CDR3 is TGTGCCAGCAGTTTGCTGGGTAGCGGGGGGCCGATCCATACGCAGTATTTT. This translates into CASSLLGSGGPIHTQYF.

V is TRBV19 and J is TRBJ2-7, with D perhaps matching TRBD1 (5 bases). The CDR3 spans 15 residues. Germline CDR1 is LNHDA and CDR2 is SQIVND (reference sequence). The V gene lost 3 bases and the J gene lost 2 bases, with 14 bases spanning the gap. The CDR3 protein is CASSMVAGPTYEQYF. The CDR3 nucleotides read TGTGCCAGTAGTATGGTGGCAGGGCCTACCTACGAGCAGTACTTC.

The rearrangement joins TRBV9 to TRBJ2-1, with 9 bases aligning to TRBD2. The germline CDR1 and CDR2 sequences are SGDLS and YYNGEE. Losses at the gene ends were 0 bases for V and 5 bases for J; bases not matched to a gene: 3. The CDR3 runs to 15 residues. CDR3: CASSVGTSADNEQFF. The CDR3 region has the DNA TGTGCCAGCAGCGTAGGGACTAGCGCGGACAATGAGCAGTTCTTC.

The rearrangement links TRBV29-1 to TRBJ1-1; the D gene is possibly TRBD1 (5 bases). The CDR3 extends over 14 amino acids. V lost 0 bases to trimming and J lost 2 bases, with 10 bases between them. Per germline, CDR1 SQVTM and CDR2 ANQGSEA. The CDR3 loop is CSVEEIRGNTEAFF. The CDR3 DNA reads TGCAGCGTTGAAGAGATTAGGGGAAACACTGAAGCTTTCTTT. Variable domain in full (rest from reference TRBV29-1 and TRBJ1-1): SAVISQKPSRDICQRGTSLTIQCQVDSQVTMMFWYRQQPGQSLTLIATANQGSEATYESGFVIDKFPISRPNLTFSTLTVSNMSPEDSSIYLCSVEEIRGNTEAFFGQGTRLTVV.